This T cell receptor (beta chain) came from a study of T cells after yellow fever vaccination (dated by TCRdb to between 2018 and 2021). For context, the study as a whole: The SMART-Seq v4 Ultra Low Input RNA kit was used to prepare libraries from fractions with low cell numbers. To follow T-cell clones before and after both primary and booster YFV17D yellow fever vaccination, bulk TCR alpha and beta repertoires underwent longitudinal sequencing. Blood samples were taken at several timepoints before and after primary and secondary immunization, and bulk PBMC replicates and cell subsets were isolated. Two healthy male donors, one aged 18 to 30 and one aged 30 to 40 years, made up the cohort.

Overall results and qualifications from the work: After the booster, most of the clones that had expanded following primary vaccination were detected again (about 95% of CD4 and around 90% of CD8), which suggests that memory was broadly maintained. Computational filtering was required because FACS-sorted repertoires could contain abundant contaminating clonotypes from the bulk population. Compared with the primary T-cell response, the secondary T-cell response was faster but weaker, reaching its peak on day 5 rather than on day 15. A small fraction of clonotypes appeared in both the CD4 and CD8 compartments, likely as a result of convergent recombination. The study included only two donors, which limits how far the findings can be generalized.

Comments on this clonotype: The target of this receptor is not known. There are no base qualities to consult, and no much larger clone falls within one base.

From its cysteine to its phenylalanine, the CDR3 spans 16 amino acids. Solely the CDR3 DNA is kept, with 48 bases framed from the first base. Trimming accounts for 3 bases at V and 3 bases at J, while the number of junction bases matched to no gene is 7. Synthesis of TCR cDNA relied on 5'RACE template switching, a step that introduced a universal primer site along with unique molecular identifiers. Priming of cDNA synthesis was performed from both the TCR alpha and TCR beta constant segments. Library amplification used two PCR steps, and the second PCR step added sample barcodes and sequencing adapters. Sequencing of libraries was done on Illumina HiSeq 2500 (2x100 bp) or NovaSeq (2x150 bp). The source study handled its data this way. Reads were demultiplexed and collapsed into UMI consensus sequences with MIGEC, and V(D)J alignment was performed with MiXCR. Vaccine-responding clonotypes were defined with edgeR using replicate PBMC samples, requiring FDR below 0.01 and a log2 fold change above 5 up to day 15. Each bulk clonotype was labeled CD4 or CD8 based on which sequenced repertoire, CD4 or CD8, contained the clonotype at higher abundance. TCRdb trimmed public reads at Q25 via fastp, called clones via MiXCR and kept in-frame beta chains. One record per CDR3 amino acid sequence lists the most common genes and DNA. What appears here as the V and J calls and clone size reflects TCRdb's work, not the paper's. The sample profile shows around 550,000 distinct CDR3 sequences; 15% to 20% of them were found once. Around 15% of the sample is in the top ten clones.

This sample's treatment or condition label indicates: live attenuated yellow fever vaccine strain. At every blood-draw timepoint, two biological replicates of bulk PBMCs were collected. PBMCs were isolated from peripheral blood using a standard Ficoll-Paque protocol. TriZol was used to extract RNA from bulk PBMCs, from CD4 and CD8 fractions, and from dextramer-positive and dextramer-negative fractions. The chain uses TRBV12-3 or TRBV12-4 and TRBJ1-4; the junction holds 7 bases that match TRBD1. The input for sequencing was PBMCs, taken 15 days after the yellow fever booster vaccination. The TCR originated in a man in his thirties or forties who received the YFV17D yellow fever vaccine. The CDR3 has the sequence CASSFIPDRANEKLFF. The DNA reads as follows: TGTGCCAGCAGTTTTATCCCTGACAGGGCTAATGAAAAACTGTTTTTT.